This T cell receptor beta chain was profiled in a study of siplizumab effects on memory and regulatory T cells. Study overall: Researchers set up mixed lymphocyte reactions in pairs, giving siplizumab at around 1 ug/mL or leaving out drug.

The germline V gene encodes CDR1 SQVTM and CDR2 ANQGSEA. There are 13 residues in the CDR3. Unmatched junction bases numbered 5, after V lost 5 bases and J lost 2 bases. In the case of this clone: Its antigen is not identified.

Data came from immunoSEQ multiplex PCR; TCRdb stores just in-frame clones and leaves some out. The table records 10,000 or so clones, around 45% of them present only once. Cells of the mixed lymphocyte reaction were cocultured at 37 degrees C for 5 to 6 days. Once responder PBMCs had been labelled with CFSE and stimulator PBMCs with Violet Dye, they were mixed 1:1. The chain recombines TRBV29-1 with TRBJ2-7; 8 nucleotides align to TRBD1. The receptor's source is a human donor in good health; the cells came from an allogeneic mixed lymphocyte reaction. Some clones in this sample may be carry-over from other donors' samples. Sequencing was performed on CFSE-low (dividing) CD8+ T cells sorted from an allogeneic mixed lymphocyte reaction. In DNA form, the CDR3 reads TGCAGCGTTACCGGGACAGGACCCTACGAGCAGTACTTC. Translated: CSVTGTGPYEQYF.